This TCR beta chain stems from a study of shared clonotypes between healthy human individuals. Study as a whole: The study enrolled two women and three men aged 18 to 49.

This CDR3 is built from 16 residues. Between the trimmed V and J ends, which lost 3 bases and 1 base, there was a span of 12 bases. Germline assignment: CDR1 MNHNS and CDR2 SASEGT. The assay ran at deep level. Only in-frame clones appear in the TCRdb table, and some are missing; sequencing was by immunoSEQ multiplex PCR. Altogether approximately 1.4 million clones are present, 95% to 99% being singletons, with the ten largest covering about 0.45%. The specimen was naive CD4+ T cells sorted from blood. Subset specified: CD45RA+ positively selected. The V gene is TRBV6-1, the J gene TRBJ1-4; D call uncertain. The receptor's source is a man aged 30-40 years in good health. The CDR3 region is CASSDFLGRTNEKLFF. In DNA form, the CDR3 reads TGTGCCAGCAGTGATTTCCTAGGGAGAACTAATGAAAAACTGTTTTTT.